Listed here are 6 T cell receptor beta chains from one sample, sequenced in a study of T-cell reconstitution after alpha-beta-depleted transplantation in children. This sample's TCRbeta library carried unique molecular identifier barcodes. From the PCR reads, TCRdb called clonotypes with MiXCR, one entry per CDR3 protein. The sample has 780,000 or so distinct CDR3 sequences; 15% to 20% are singletons. This specimen was PBMCs, mostly from graft donor cells, taken 360 days after TCRalphabeta/CD19-depleted stem cell transplant. All receptors come from a male patient between 5 and 17 years old who had a stem cell transplant for acute lymphoblastic leukemia, so the T cells may come from the graft donor.

The chain has TRBV29-1 and TRBJ2-7, with D possibly being TRBD2 (5 bases). This CDR3 is built from 13 residues. Trimming shortened V by 2 bases and J by 1 base, and 9 bases separated the two germline ends. Germline lookup yields CDR1 SQVTM and CDR2 ANQGSEA. The CDR3 protein is CSVESGLSYEQYF. As DNA, the CDR3 is TGCAGCGTTGAATCAGGACTGTCCTACGAGCAGTACTTC.

In its sample, this clonotype was seen a few times. The chain recombines TRBV20-1 with TRBJ2-1; 7 nucleotides agree with TRBD2. The CDR3 is made up of 14 amino acids. Trimming cost V 5 bases and J 6 bases; bases outside gene matches: 10. Germline V gene data show CDR1 as DFQATT and CDR2 as SNEGSKA (reference sequence). CDR3 sequence: CSADGLVAANEQFF. The DNA of the CDR3 is TGCAGTGCTGACGGACTAGTTGCGGCCAATGAGCAGTTCTTC.

The chain uses TRBV20-1 and TRBJ2-5, with 7 bases aligning to TRBD2. The CDR3 is made up of 18 amino acids. Germline V gene lookup returns CDR1 DFQATT and CDR2 SNEGSKA (reference sequence). V shed 1 base and J 1 base; nucleotides not matched to a gene: 15. The CDR3 sequence: CSARAYSERGPSQETQYF. The CDR3, as DNA: TGCAGTGCTAGAGCCTACAGTGAGCGGGGTCCTTCCCAAGAGACCCAGTACTTC.

The sample holds many counts of this clonotype. The V and J genes are TRBV20-1 and TRBJ1-2; D is possibly TRBD1 (5 bases). The CDR3 sequence is 13 residues long. Between the trimmed V and J ends, which lost 7 bases and 3 bases, there was a span of 15 bases. Per the germline V gene, CDR1 is DFQATT and CDR2 is SNEGSKA (reference sequence). The CDR3 reads CSGGSAEYYGYTF. CDR3 nucleotide sequence: TGCAGTGGGGGGTCGGCAGAGTACTATGGCTACACCTTC.

The V gene is TRBV5-6, the J gene TRBJ2-2, with D hard to call. Germline CDR1 reads SGHDT; CDR2 reads YYEEEE. The CDR3 loop spans 16 amino acids. Trimming pared 0 bases from V and 5 bases from J, leaving 14 bases between. For the CDR3, the DNA is TGTGCCAGCAGCTTGGCCGGTGGGATAAAAACCGGGGAGCTGTTTTTT. Protein product: CASSLAGGIKTGELFF. The full variable domain, its missing parts supplied by reference TRBV5-6 and TRBJ2-2, is DAGVTQSPTHLIKTRGQQVTLRCSPKSGHDTVSWYQQALGQGPQFIFQYYEEEERQRGNFPDRFSGHQFPNYSSELNVNALLLGDSALYLCASSLAGGIKTGELFFGEGSRLTVL.

The chain is built from TRBV2 and TRBJ2-4; D not resolved. CDR1 and CDR2 (germline): SNHLY, FYNNEI. The germline V and J ends were trimmed by 6 bases and 4 bases, with 7 bases remaining between them. The CDR3 covers 12 residues. The CDR3 here is CASSVIKNIQYF. CDR3 in DNA: TGTGCCAGCAGCGTAATAAAAAACATTCAGTACTTC. Combining the CDR3 with reference TRBV2 and TRBJ2-4 gives the whole variable domain EPEVTQTPSHQVTQMGQEVILRCVPISNHLYFYWYRQILGQKVEFLVSFYNNEISEKSEIFDDQFSVERPDGSNFTLKIRSTKLEDSAMYFCASSVIKNIQYFGAGTRLSVL.